Below, one T cell receptor (beta chain) is given with its context. Its antigen is unidentified. This sample was included in a study of radiotherapy plus CTLA-4 blockade in lung cancer. In the study overall: Objective responses occurred in roughly 20% of patients; around 30% had disease control. Study results and limitations: Early clone dynamics of blood T cells, plus interferon-beta, reportedly predicted response best. Subsequent to radiotherapy plus ipilimumab, tumor-derived TCR clones underwent expansion in blood.

This CDR3 comprises 16 residues. This table comes from immunoSEQ multiplex PCR, and its TCRdb copy is limited to in-frame clones, with some not included. The table includes approximately 67,000 clones, around 81% detected once. Participants had chemo-refractory metastatic non-small-cell lung cancer and were treated with focal radiation plus ipilimumab CTLA-4 blockade. The chain is built from TRBV1 and TRBJ2-5; TRBD1, as called in the table, went unchecked against the DNA. TRBV1 is assigned pseudogene status. The receptor was isolated from a human donor with non-small cell lung cancer who had a partial response to radiotherapy plus ipilimumab. This sample comprised peripheral blood, obtained from a patient treated with radiotherapy plus ipilimumab. The CDR3 here is CTSSQIRDRPQETQYF. The CDR3 DNA reads as TGCACCAGCAGCCAGATAAGGGACAGACCCCAAGAGACCCAGTACTTC.